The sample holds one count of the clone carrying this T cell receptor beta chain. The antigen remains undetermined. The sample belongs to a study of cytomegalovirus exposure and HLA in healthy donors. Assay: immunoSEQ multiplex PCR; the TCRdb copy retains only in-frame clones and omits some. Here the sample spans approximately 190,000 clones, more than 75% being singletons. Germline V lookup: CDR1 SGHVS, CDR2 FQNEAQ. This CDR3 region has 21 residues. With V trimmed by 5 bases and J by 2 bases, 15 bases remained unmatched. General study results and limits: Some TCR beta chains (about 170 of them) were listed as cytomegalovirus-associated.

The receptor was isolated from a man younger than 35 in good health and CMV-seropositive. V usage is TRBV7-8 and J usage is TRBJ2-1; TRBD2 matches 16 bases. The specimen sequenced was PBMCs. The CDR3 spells CASSPQSAGLAGGKTYNEQFF. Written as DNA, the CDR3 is TGTGCCAGCAGCCCGCAGTCGGCGGGACTAGCGGGAGGGAAGACCTACAATGAGCAGTTCTTC.